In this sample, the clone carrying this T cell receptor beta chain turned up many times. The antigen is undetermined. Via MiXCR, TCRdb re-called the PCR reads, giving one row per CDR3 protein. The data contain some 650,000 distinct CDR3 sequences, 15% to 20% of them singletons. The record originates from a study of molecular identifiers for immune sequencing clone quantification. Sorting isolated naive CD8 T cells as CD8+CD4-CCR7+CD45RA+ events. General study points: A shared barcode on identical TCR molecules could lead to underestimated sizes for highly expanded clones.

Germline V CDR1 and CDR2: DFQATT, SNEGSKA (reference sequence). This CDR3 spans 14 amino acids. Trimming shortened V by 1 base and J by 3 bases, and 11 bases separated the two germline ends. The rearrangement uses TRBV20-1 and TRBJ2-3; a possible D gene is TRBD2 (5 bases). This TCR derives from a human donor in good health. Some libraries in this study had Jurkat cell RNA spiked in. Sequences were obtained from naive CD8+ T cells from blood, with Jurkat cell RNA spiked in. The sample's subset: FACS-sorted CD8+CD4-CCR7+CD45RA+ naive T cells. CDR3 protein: CSARVPDSTDTQYF. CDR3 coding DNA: TGCAGTGCTAGAGTACCGGACTCGACAGATACGCAGTATTTT.